The 17 T cell receptor beta chains presented below share a single source sample, sequenced in a study of T cells after yellow fever vaccination. One entry per CDR3 protein, called by TCRdb with MiXCR from the 5' RACE reads. The sample has approximately 260,000 distinct CDR3 sequences; 13% are singletons. The specimen comprised CD4+ T cells sorted from PBMCs, sampled 45 days after the yellow fever booster vaccination. The source of these receptors is a man in his thirties or forties who received the YFV17D yellow fever vaccine.

The V gene is TRBV20-1, the J gene TRBJ2-7; 7 bases are a match to TRBD1. Trimming cost V 5 bases and J 5 bases; bases outside gene matches: 3. This CDR3 is 11 amino acids long. Germline CDR1 is DFQATT and CDR2 is SNEGSKA (reference sequence). CDR3 nucleotide sequence: TGCAGTGCTGGACAGGTCGACGAGCAGTACTTC. Translating gives CSAGQVDEQYF.

This clonotype showed up just a few times. The CDR3 is CASSFHRGPYEQYF. DNA for the CDR3: TGTGCCAGCAGTTTTCACAGGGGGCCTTACGAGCAGTACTTC. The V and J genes are TRBV27 and TRBJ2-7, with 9 nucleotides matching TRBD1. With V trimmed by 3 bases and J by 4 bases, 4 bases remained unmatched. The CDR3 extends over 14 amino acids. Germline CDR1 is MNHEY and CDR2 is SMNVEV (reference sequence).

This clonotype was seen ten or more times. The J gene is TRBJ2-5, the V gene TRBV20-1, with no clear D. This CDR3 has 11 amino acids. Germline CDR1 reads DFQATT; CDR2 reads SNEGSKA (reference sequence). The V end lost 6 bases, the J end lost 6 bases, and 11 bases lay between the germline ends. CDR3 DNA sequence: TGCAGTGCCGGTGGCTACCAGACCCAGTACTTC. The encoded protein is CSAGGYQTQYF.

The chain is built from TRBV4-3 and TRBJ2-7; D is undetermined. The germline CDR1 and CDR2 sequences are LGHNA and YSLEER. CDR3 length: 14 amino acids. Trimming removed 1 base at V and 3 bases at J, with 10 bases between. CDR3 protein: CASSQGRTSYEQYF. The DNA for the CDR3 is TGCGCCAGCAGCCAAGGGAGAACCAGCTACGAGCAGTACTTC.

This clonotype was counted between two and nine times. One end of the junction fails to match germline, which may point to a read error. The CDR3 DNA sequence: TGTGCCAGCAGTGAGCGAAATCTGGAGTGGTTC. This gives the protein CASSERNLEWF. The chain carries TRBV2 and TRBJ2-7; no clear D. Germline V gene data show CDR1 as SNHLY and CDR2 as FYNNEI. The CDR3 has 11 amino acids.

This clonotype was observed a few times. This sequence joins TRBV6-5 and TRBJ1-2; no clear D gene. The CDR3 has 14 amino acids. The germline gives CDR1 MNHEY, CDR2 SVGAGI. V lost 0 bases, J lost 5 bases, and 10 bases lay in between. CDR3 sequence: CASSYSNSGYGYTF. The CDR3 DNA is TGTGCCAGCAGTTACTCGAACAGTGGGTATGGCTACACCTTC.

The chain uses TRBV5-1 and TRBJ2-2, with TRBD1 identical over 7 bases. Germline trimming cut 4 bases from V and 0 bases from J; bases unmatched to any gene: 3. The length of the CDR3 is 15 residues. The germline V gene encodes CDR1 SGHRS and CDR2 YFSETQ. This CDR3 is CASSPGTANTGELFF. Here the CDR3 DNA reads TGCGCCAGCAGCCCTGGGACAGCGAACACCGGGGAGCTGTTTTTT.

The V call is TRBV2, the J call TRBJ2-5; no firm D call. The V gene's germline CDR1 is SNHLY and CDR2 FYNNEI. The CDR3 has 13 residues. Trimming took off 4 bases at V and 5 bases at J, with 11 bases between the two ends. As DNA, the CDR3 is TGTGCCAGCAGTGTATATAGCCGGGAGACCCAGTACTTC. The encoded protein is CASSVYSRETQYF. The full variable domain, its missing parts supplied by reference TRBV2 and TRBJ2-5, is EPEVTQTPSHQVTQMGQEVILRCVPISNHLYFYWYRQILGQKVEFLVSFYNNEISEKSEIFDDQFSVERPDGSNFTLKIRSTKLEDSAMYFCASSVYSRETQYFGPGTRLLVL.

Details on this clonotype: A much larger clone is a single base away; this may be a read error. The J gene is TRBJ2-7, the V gene TRBV7-2, with TRBD2 identical over 13 bases. This CDR3 region has 15 residues. V was clipped by 2 bases and J by 4 bases; unmatched bases: 2. Germline V gene data show CDR1 as SGHTA and CDR2 as FQGNSA. The CDR3 is CASSLKGLAGYEQYF. Written as DNA, the CDR3 is TGTGCCAGCAGCTTAAAGGGACTAGCGGGATACGAGCAGTACTTC.

The chain combines TRBV28 with TRBJ2-2; 7 nucleotides line up with TRBD2. With 4 bases clipped from V and 3 bases from J, the junction kept 5 bases outside the gene matches. The germline CDR1 and CDR2 sequences are MDHEN and SYDVKM. The CDR3 is 15 amino acids. The DNA for the CDR3 is TGTGCCAGCAGTTCCTCTAGCGGCTACACCGGGGAGCTGTTTTTT. It codes for CASSSSSGYTGELFF.

This clonotype was observed a handful of times. This CDR3 reads CASSSYSPDTQYF. The CDR3 DNA reads as TGTGCCAGCAGCTCATACTCTCCAGATACGCAGTATTTT. J is TRBJ2-3 and V is TRBV5-8; D unresolved. Germline V gene sequence: CDR1 SGHTS, CDR2 YDEGEE. The CDR3 has 13 residues. Trimming removed 3 bases from V and 4 bases from J, with 9 bases in between. The full variable domain, in which reference TRBV5-8 and TRBJ2-3 provide the parts outside the CDR3, is EAGVTQSPTHLIKTRGQQATLRCSPISGHTSVYWYQQALGLGLQFLLWYDEGEERNRGNFPPRFSGRQFPNYSSELNVNALELEDSALYLCASSSYSPDTQYFGPGTRLTVL.

This clonotype occurred a few times. The rearrangement links TRBV6-5 to TRBJ2-5; D call uncertain. The CDR3 has 13 residues. Germline CDR1 and CDR2: MNHEY and SVGAGI. V shed 3 bases and J shed 4 bases, with 9 bases lying between them. Here the CDR3 reads CASSYSTRETQYF. As DNA, the CDR3 is TGTGCCAGCAGTTATTCCACCAGAGAGACCCAGTACTTC.

The chain is built from TRBV24-1 and TRBJ2-5; D gene ambiguous. Germline-derived CDR1 and CDR2 are KGHDR and SFDVKD. The CDR3 consists of 11 residues. V was trimmed by 1 base and J by 5 bases, leaving 1 base between them. The CDR3 DNA reads TGTGCCACCAGTGATTTCGAGACCCAGTACTTC. The encoded protein is CATSDFETQYF.

This chain uses TRBV5-6 with TRBJ2-1; possible D gene TRBD1, 6 bases. CDR1 and CDR2 (germline): SGHDT, YYEEEE. This CDR3 region has 14 residues. V lost 7 bases and J lost 3, with 14 bases in between. This chain's CDR3 is CASRRGRVYNEQFF. CDR3 nucleotide sequence: TGTGCCAGCCGTAGGGGGAGAGTCTACAATGAGCAGTTCTTC.

The chain links TRBV5-6 to TRBJ2-2, with D possibly matching TRBD2 (7 bases). This CDR3 region has 13 residues. V was trimmed by 3 bases and J by 7 bases, leaving 10 bases between them. The germline CDR1 and CDR2 sequences are SGHDT and YYEEEE. CDR3 sequence reads: CASSSGGLGELFF. The CDR3 DNA follows: TGTGCCAGCAGCTCGGGGGGCCTCGGGGAGCTGTTTTTT.

The chain uses TRBV29-1 and TRBJ2-3; D is perhaps TRBD2 (5 bases). Trimming stripped 6 bases from V and 0 bases from J, with 13 bases between. The V gene's germline CDR1 is SQVTM and CDR2 ANQGSEA. The CDR3 length is 14 residues. This CDR3 reads CSVGRRVSTDTQYF. The CDR3, as DNA: TGCAGCGTCGGAAGGCGGGTTAGCACAGATACGCAGTATTTT.

CDR3 DNA sequence: TGTGCCACCAGTGATTTTCGGGGATACGACTACAATGAGCAGTTCTTC. It is translated as CATSDFRGYDYNEQFF. The chain has TRBV24-1 and TRBJ2-1, with D possibly being TRBD2 (5 bases). Germline values: CDR1 KGHDR, CDR2 SFDVKD. V lost 1 base and J lost 3, with 12 bases in between. The CDR3 has 16 residues.